This TCR beta chain derives from a study of T cells in Graves' hyperthyroidism and ophthalmopathy. About the research overall: Staff took peripheral blood when the initial diagnosis was made, before any treatment began.

Ophthalmopathy in the patients scored at least 3 on Clinical Activity Score and at least 4 on NOSPECS grade, lasting under 3 months. The authors obtained PBMCs from 10 ml of fresh peripheral blood. This clonotype was counted ten times or more. Its target is unknown. With 6 bases removed from V and 6 bases from J, the gap between germline ends came to 12 bases. CDR3 length: 12 amino acids. CDR1 is SEHNR and CDR2 is FQNEAQ in the germline V gene (reference sequence). RNA transcripts gave rise to amplified TCR beta CDR3 regions. The TCR CDR3 first-round RT-PCR relied on the HTBI primer set. TCRdb fed the multiplex PCR reads into MiXCR, producing one record per CDR3 protein. Of nearly 600,000 distinct CDR3 sequences in the sample, approximately 14% were seen once. Study-wide points: With a median lead of about 6.9 months before onset, the model predicted ophthalmopathy.

The V gene is TRBV7-9, the J gene TRBJ2-7, with a tentative D call TRBD2 (5 bases). Sequencing input: blood. This TCR derives from a woman aged 18 to 35 with Graves' ophthalmopathy. CDR3 bases: TGTGCCAGCAGGCCCGAGGCGGGCGAGCAGTACTTC. It codes for CASRPEAGEQYF.